A single count supports the clone carrying this T cell receptor (beta chain). The record originates from a study of T-cell memory formation after mild COVID-19. 5'RACE primed at constant segments yielded TCR alpha and TCR beta cDNA libraries bearing sample barcodes and UMIs. One entry per CDR3 protein, called by TCRdb with MiXCR from the 5' RACE reads. The profile covers 300,000 to 350,000 distinct CDR3 sequences, with roughly 19% appearing a single time and 20% to 25% taken by the ten largest. Germline lookup yields CDR1 SGHTA and CDR2 FQGNSA. This CDR3 region has 14 residues. V was shortened by 6 bases and J by 6 bases, with 16 bases between the two germline ends.

This sequence joins TRBV7-2 and TRBJ2-3; D not certain. The sequence was collected from a man younger than 30 who had mild COVID-19 (a few samples of this study predate the infection). Cell type and time point are not known. The sample comprised PBMCs or a T cell subset sorted from them (not recorded which). The CDR3 DNA reads TGTGCCAGCAGGCCCTTTCTTAGCCACGATACGCAGTATTTT. Protein product: CASRPFLSHDTQYF.